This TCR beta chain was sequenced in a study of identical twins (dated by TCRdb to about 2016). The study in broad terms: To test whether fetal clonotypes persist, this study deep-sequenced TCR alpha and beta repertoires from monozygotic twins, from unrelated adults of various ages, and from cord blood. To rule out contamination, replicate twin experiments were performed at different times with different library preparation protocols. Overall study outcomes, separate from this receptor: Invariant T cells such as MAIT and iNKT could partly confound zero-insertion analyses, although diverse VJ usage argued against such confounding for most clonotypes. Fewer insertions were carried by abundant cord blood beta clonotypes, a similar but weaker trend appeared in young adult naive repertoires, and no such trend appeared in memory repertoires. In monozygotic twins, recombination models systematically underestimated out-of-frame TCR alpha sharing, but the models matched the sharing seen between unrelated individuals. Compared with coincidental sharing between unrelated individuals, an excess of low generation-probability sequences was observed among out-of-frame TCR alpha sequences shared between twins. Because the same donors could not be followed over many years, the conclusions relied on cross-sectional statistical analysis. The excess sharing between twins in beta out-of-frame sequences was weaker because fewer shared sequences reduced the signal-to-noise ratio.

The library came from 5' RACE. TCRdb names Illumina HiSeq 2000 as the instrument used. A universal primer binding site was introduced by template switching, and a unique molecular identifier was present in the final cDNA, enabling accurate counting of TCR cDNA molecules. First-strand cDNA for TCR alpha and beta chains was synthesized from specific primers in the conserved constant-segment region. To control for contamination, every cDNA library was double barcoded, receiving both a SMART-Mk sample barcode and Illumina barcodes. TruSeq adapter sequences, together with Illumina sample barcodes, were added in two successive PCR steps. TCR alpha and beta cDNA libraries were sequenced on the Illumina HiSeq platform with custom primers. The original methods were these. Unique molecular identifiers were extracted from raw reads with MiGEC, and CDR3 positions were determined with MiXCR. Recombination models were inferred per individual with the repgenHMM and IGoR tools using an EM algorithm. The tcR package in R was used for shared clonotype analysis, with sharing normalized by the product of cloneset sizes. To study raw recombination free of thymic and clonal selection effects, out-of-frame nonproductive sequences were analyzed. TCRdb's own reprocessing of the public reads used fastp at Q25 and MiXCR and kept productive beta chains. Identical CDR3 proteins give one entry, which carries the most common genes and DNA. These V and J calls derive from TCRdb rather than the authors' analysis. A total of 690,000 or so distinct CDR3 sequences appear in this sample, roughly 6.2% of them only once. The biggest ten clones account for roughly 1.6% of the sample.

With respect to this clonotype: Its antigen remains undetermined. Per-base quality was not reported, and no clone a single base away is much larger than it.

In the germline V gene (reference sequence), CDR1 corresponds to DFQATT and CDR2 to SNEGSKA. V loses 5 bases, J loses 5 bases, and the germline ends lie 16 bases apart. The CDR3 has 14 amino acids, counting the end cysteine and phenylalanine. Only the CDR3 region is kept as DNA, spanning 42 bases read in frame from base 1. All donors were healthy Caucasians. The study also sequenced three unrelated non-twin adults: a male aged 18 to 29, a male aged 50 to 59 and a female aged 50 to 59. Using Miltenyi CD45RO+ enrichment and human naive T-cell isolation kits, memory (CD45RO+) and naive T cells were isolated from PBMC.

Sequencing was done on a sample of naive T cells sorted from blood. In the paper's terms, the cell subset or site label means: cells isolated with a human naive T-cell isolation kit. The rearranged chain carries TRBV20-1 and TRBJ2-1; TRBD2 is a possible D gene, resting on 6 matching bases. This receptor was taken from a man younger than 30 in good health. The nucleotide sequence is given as TGCAGTGCTCCTAGCGTCTCTAGCCACAATGAGCAGTTCTTC. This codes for CSAPSVSSHNEQFF.